This TCR beta chain is from a study of T cells in Graves' hyperthyroidism and ophthalmopathy. This clonotype showed up many times. Its target is not known. From RNA transcripts, TCR beta CDR3 regions were amplified. Carried out on the TCR CDR3, a first-round RT-PCR used the HTBI primer set. TCRdb processed the multiplex PCR reads anew with MiXCR; each CDR3 protein has one entry. The repertoire has fewer than 450,000 distinct CDR3 sequences, roughly 18% of them found once; the top ten carry 40%. Overall study results and limits: Onset of ophthalmopathy came a median 6.5 months after the model predicted it. In blood, most of the thyroid clonotypes expanded above 0.001 were also present.

V lost 1 base and J 1 base, leaving 13 bases between the germline ends. This CDR3 region has 16 residues. CDR1 is LGHDT, CDR2 YNNKEL, per germline (reference sequence). Subjects with ophthalmopathy showed a Clinical Activity Score no lower than 3, a NOSPECS grade no lower than 4, and a duration shorter than 3 months. Lactation, pregnancy, other autoimmune disease or uncontrolled infection led to exclusion of patients. This chain uses TRBV3-1 with TRBJ1-1; tentative D call: TRBD1 (5 bases). The sequencing sample was made of blood. The clonotype comes from a young man with Graves' ophthalmopathy. CDR3 sequence reads: CASSQVPGRGNTEAFF. The CDR3, as DNA: TGTGCCAGCAGCCAAGTGCCGGGGCGCGGGAACACTGAAGCTTTCTTT.